The entry below describes one T cell receptor beta chain. The CDR3 spans 13 residues. The germline V gene encodes CDR1 MDHEN and CDR2 SYDVKM. V was cut by 6 bases and J by 8 bases, with 14 bases left in between. The data were obtained in a study of T-cell reconstitution after alpha-beta-depleted transplantation in children. This sample's TCRbeta library carried unique molecular identifier barcodes. MiXCR, run by TCRdb on the PCR reads, gives a single entry per CDR3 protein. This repertoire shows about a million distinct CDR3 sequences, about 26% found once; its top ten account for 28%. This TCR derives from a boy in the first two years of life who had a stem cell transplant for SCID, so the T cells may come from the graft donor. The rearrangement links TRBV28 to TRBJ2-1; D may match TRBD1 or TRBD2 (5 bases each). Sequencing was performed on PBMCs, mostly from graft donor cells, taken 360 days after TCRalphabeta/CD19-depleted stem cell transplant. Written as DNA, the CDR3 is TGTGCCAGCAGCCTAAGGCAGGGACATGAGCAGTTCTTC. As protein: CASSLRQGHEQFF.